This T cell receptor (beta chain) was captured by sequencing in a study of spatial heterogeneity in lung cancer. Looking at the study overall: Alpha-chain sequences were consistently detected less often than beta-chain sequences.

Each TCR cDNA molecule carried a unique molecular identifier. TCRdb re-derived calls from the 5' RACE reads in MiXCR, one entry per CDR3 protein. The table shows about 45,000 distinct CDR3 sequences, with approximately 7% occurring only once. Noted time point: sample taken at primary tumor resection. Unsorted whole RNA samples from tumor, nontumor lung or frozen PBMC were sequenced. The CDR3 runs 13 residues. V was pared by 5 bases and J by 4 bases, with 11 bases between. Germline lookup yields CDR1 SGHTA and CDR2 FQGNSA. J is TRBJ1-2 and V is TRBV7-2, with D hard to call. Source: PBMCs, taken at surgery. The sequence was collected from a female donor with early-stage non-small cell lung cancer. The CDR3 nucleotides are TGTGCCAGCAGCCACGGAGGCCGCTATGGCTACACCTTC. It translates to CASSHGGRYGYTF.